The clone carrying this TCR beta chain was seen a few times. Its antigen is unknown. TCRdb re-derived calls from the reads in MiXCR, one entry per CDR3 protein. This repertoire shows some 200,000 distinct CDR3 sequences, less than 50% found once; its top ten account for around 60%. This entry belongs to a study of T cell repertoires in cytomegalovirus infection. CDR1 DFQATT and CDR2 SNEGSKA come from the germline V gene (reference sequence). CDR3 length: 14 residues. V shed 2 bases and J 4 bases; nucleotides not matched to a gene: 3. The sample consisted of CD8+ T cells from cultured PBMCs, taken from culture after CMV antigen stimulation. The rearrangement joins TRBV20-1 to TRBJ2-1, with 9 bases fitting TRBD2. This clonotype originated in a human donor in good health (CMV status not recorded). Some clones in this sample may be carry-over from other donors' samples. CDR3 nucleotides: TGCAGTGCTAGAAGACTAGCGGCTTACAATGAGCAGTTCTTC. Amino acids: CSARRLAAYNEQFF.